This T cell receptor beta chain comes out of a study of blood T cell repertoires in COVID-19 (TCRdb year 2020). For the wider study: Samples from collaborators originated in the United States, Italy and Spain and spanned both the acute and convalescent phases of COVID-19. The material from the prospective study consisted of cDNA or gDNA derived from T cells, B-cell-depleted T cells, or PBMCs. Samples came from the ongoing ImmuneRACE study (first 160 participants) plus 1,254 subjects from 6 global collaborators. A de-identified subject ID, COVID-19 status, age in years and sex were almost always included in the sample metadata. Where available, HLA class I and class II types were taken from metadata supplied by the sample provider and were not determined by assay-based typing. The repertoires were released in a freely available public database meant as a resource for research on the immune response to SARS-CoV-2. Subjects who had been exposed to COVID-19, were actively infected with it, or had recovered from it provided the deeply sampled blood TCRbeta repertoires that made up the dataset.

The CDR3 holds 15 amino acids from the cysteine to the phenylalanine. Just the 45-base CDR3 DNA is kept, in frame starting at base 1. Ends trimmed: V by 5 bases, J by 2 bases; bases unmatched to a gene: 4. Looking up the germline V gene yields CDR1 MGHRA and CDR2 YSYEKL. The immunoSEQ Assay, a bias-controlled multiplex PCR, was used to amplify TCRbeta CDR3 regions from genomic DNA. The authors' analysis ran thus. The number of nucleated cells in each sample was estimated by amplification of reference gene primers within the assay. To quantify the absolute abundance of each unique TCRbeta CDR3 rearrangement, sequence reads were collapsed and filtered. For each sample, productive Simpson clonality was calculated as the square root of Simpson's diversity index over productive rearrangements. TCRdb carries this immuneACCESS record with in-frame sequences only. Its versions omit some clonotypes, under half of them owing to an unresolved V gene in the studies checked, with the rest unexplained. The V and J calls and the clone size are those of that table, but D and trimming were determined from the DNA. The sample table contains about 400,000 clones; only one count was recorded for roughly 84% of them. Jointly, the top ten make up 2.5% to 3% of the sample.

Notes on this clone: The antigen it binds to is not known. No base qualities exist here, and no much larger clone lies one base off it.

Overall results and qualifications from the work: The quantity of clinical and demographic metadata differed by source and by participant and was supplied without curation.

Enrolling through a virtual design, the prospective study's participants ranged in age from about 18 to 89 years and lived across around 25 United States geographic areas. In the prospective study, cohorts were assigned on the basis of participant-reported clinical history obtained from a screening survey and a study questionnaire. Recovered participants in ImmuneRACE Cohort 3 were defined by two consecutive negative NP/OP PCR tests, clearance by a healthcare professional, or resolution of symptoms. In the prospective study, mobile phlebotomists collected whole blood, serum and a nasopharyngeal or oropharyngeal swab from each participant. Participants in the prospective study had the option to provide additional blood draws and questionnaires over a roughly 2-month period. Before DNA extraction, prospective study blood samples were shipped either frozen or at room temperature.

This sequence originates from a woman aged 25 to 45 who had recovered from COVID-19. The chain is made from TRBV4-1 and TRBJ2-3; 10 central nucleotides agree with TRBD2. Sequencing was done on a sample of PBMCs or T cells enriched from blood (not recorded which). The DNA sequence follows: TGCGCCAGCAGCTCTACTAGCGGGGTCACAGATACGCAGTATTTT. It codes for CASSSTSGVTDTQYF.